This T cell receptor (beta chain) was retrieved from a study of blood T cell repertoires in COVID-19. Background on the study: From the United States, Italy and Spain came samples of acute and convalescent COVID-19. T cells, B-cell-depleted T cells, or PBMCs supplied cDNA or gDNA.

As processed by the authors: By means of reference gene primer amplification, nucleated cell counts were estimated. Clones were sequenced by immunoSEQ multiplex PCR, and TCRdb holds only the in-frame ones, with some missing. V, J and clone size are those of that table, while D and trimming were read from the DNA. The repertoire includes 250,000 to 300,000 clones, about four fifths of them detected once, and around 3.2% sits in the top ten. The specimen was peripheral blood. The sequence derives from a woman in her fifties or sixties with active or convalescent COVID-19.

The CDR3 DNA reads as TGTGCCAGCAGTTACTCTCCCCGGACTAGCGGGGGGTGGACAGATACGCAGTATTTT. Protein product: CASSYSPRTSGGWTDTQYF. This chain connects TRBV6-2 or TRBV6-3 to TRBJ2-3; 14 bases align to TRBD2. This CDR3 is built from 19 residues. Germline V gene data show CDR1 as MNHEY and CDR2 as SVGEGT. V lost 0 bases to trimming and J lost 3 bases; unmatched junction nucleotides: 8.